One TCR beta chain is described in this entry. The antigen remains undetermined. For the second PCR, which ran for about 7 to 11 cycles, a sample-barcoded 5' primer and a J-beta primer mix were used. In TCRdb, the 5' RACE reads were re-called with MiXCR into one record per CDR3 protein. The sample yields about 1.7 million distinct CDR3 sequences, 28% seen once. The CDR3 is 14 amino acids. V was cut by 6 bases and J by 4 bases, with 13 bases left in between. Germline lookup yields CDR1 KGHDR and CDR2 SFDVKD. The data stem from a study of blood T cells in healthy people across ages. Regarding the study as a whole: Naive T cell percentage showed a strong correlation with the diversity of TCR beta. Aged donors had fewer naive CD4+ cells and lower diversity than long-lived donors.

Sequenced material: blood. The chain couples TRBV24-1 to TRBJ2-3; tentatively, D is TRBD1 (6 bases). The receptor was isolated from a woman aged 25 to 39 in good health. CDR3 sequence: CATSPTGFPDTQYF. The CDR3 region has the DNA TGTGCCACCAGTCCGACAGGTTTCCCAGATACGCAGTATTTT.